This T cell receptor (beta chain) was profiled in a study of technical replicates of blood from a few donors. The method was immunoSEQ multiplex PCR; TCRdb's version includes in-frame clones alone and lacks a portion of them. The table includes about 83,000 clones, roughly 94% detected once. The CDR3 totals 14 residues. Germline values: CDR1 LNHDA, CDR2 SQIVND (reference sequence). V lost 0 bases to trimming and J lost 7 bases; unmatched junction nucleotides: 2. Sequenced material: T cells isolated from PBMCs. This clonotype originated in a human donor in good health. The chain links TRBV19 to TRBJ1-2; TRBD1 agrees at 10 bases. The CDR3 loop reads CASSIDRDRGGYTF. CDR3 in DNA: TGTGCCAGTAGTATAGATAGGGACAGGGGTGGCTACACCTTC.